What follows is one T cell receptor beta chain and its context. TCRdb keeps only in-frame clones here, not all; method: immunoSEQ multiplex PCR. The sample holds some 74,000 clones, more than 75% seen once. This specimen comes from a study of OX40 agonist ivuxolimab in advanced cancers. The CDR3 consists of 17 residues. Germline V gene data show CDR1 as MGHRA and CDR2 as YSYEKL. The V and J ends lost 3 bases and 1 base, in that order; junction bases with no gene match: 11. This clonotype was sampled from an adult with an advanced solid tumor such as melanoma, head and neck, liver or kidney cancer. Material: CD4+ or CD8+ T cells sorted from blood, obtained in a trial of the OX40 agonist ivuxolimab. V usage is TRBV4-1 and J usage is TRBJ2-7; 8 bases match TRBD2. CDR3 coding DNA: TGCGCCAGCAGCCACCCAGTGGGAGCGGGGGCTTCCTACGAGCAGTACTTC. Encoded protein: CASSHPVGAGASYEQYF.